This paragraph reports one T cell receptor beta chain. From germline, CDR1 is SGHNT and CDR2 YENEEA. The CDR3 sequence is 15 residues long. Trimming took 3 bases from V and 3 from J, leaving 12 bases between them. Per the authors' pipeline: Amplified reference gene primers provided the basis for estimating nucleated cell counts. The table came from immunoSEQ multiplex PCR; TCRdb's copy has only in-frame clones and leaves some out. The V and J calls and clone size were taken over from that table, and D and trimming were inferred from the DNA. The repertoire includes roughly 77,000 clones, around four fifths of them detected once, and under 15% sits in the top ten. The data originate from a study of blood T cell repertoires in COVID-19. Looking at the study overall: The United States, Italy and Spain provided the acute and convalescent COVID-19 samples.

Seattle patient enrollment occurred during active infection, with longitudinal follow-up thereafter. Sequencing was performed on peripheral blood. The receptor was derived from a man in his sixties with COVID-19, enrolled during active disease. The rearrangement joins TRBV11-3 to TRBJ2-1; D possibly corresponds to TRBD2 (6 bases). CDR3 residues: CASSLPPGLYNEQFF. CDR3 sequence (DNA): TGTGCCAGCAGCTTGCCCCCGGGACTCTACAATGAGCAGTTCTTC.